The present T cell receptor beta chain was sequenced within a study of blood T cell repertoires in COVID-19. Overall study context: Italy, Spain and the United States were the sources of the convalescent and acute COVID-19 samples.

This CDR3 contains 15 residues. Germline assignment: CDR1 SGHRS and CDR2 YFSETQ. V was pared by 2 bases and J by 11 bases, with 14 bases of the junction left unmatched. Data came from immunoSEQ multiplex PCR; TCRdb stores just in-frame clones and leaves some out. The sample has about 120,000 clones; roughly 76% are singletons. The sample taken for sequencing was peripheral blood. The V call is TRBV5-1, the J call TRBJ1-1; 8 nucleotides match TRBD1. This clonotype was sampled from a human donor in a cohort sampled during active COVID-19. The CDR3, as DNA: TGCGCCAGCAGCTTCGGGACAGGCCGAAGTTCCTACGCTTTCTTT. Translated: CASSFGTGRSSYAFF.